This TCR beta chain was documented in a study of cytotoxic CD8 clonotypes in ibrutinib-treated CLL. Study at large: Enrolment comprised roughly 11 relapsed/refractory and 15 treatment-naive patients; about 17 were IGHV unmutated.

This CDR3 region has 13 residues. V was pared by 5 bases and J by 2 bases, with 9 bases between. CDR1 and CDR2 from the germline V gene are SEHNR and FQNEAQ (reference sequence). Measured with immunoSEQ multiplex PCR; TCRdb has only the in-frame clones, and not every one. The repertoire has more than 85,000 clones, almost 80% of them found once; the top ten carry about 29%. Material: PBMCs, obtained after 12 months of ibrutinib treatment. The chain joins TRBV7-9 to TRBJ1-1, with D perhaps TRBD1 (6 bases). This TCR was sampled from a human donor with chronic lymphocytic leukemia. The CDR3 coding sequence is TGTGCCAGCAGCCCGGACAGTAACACTGAAGCTTTCTTT. Translated, it gives CASSPDSNTEAFF.